These T cell receptor delta chains were read from a single sample in a study of gamma-delta T cells after stem cell transplantation. TCRdb re-identified clones in the RT-PCR reads via CATT. The repertoire includes about 1,100 delta-chain clones, roughly an eighth of them detected once, and around 28% sits in the top ten. Sequencing was performed on gamma-delta T cells. The origin of the receptors is a human donor. It is not recorded whose cells these are; they may come from a transplant donor. Both conserved end residues are part of each CDR3. A D gene is named only where the DNA matches it firmly. Expanded clones are given a class, and other clones once, few, many or no size at all.

D | J | size | V | DNA | CDR3
TRDD3 | TRDJ1 | large | TRDV2 | TGTGCCTGTGTCCCGTTACTGGGGGAGTACACCGATAAACTCATCTTT | CACVPLLGEYTDKLIF
- | TRDJ3 | medium-sized | TRDV2 | TGTGCCTGTGACTCAACTGGGCAGAGCTCCTGGGACACCCGACAGATGTTTTTC | CACDSTGQSSWDTRQMFF
- | TRDJ1 | - | TRDV1 | TGTGCTCTTGGGGAACTTTCCCCTACGAGAGGGCTGTACACCGATAAACTCATCTTT | CALGELSPTRGLYTDKLIF
TRDD3 | TRDJ1 | medium-sized | TRDV2 | TGTGCCTGTGACCCTATACTGGGGGGGTTTAAGTACACCGATAAACTCATCTTT | CACDPILGGFKYTDKLIF
TRDD3 | TRDJ2 | - | TRDV1 | TGTGCTCTTGGGGAACCGGGTTACTGGGGGATACCCCTTTTGACAGCACAACTCTTCTTT | CALGEPGYWGIPLLTAQLFF
TRDD3 | TRDJ1 | medium-sized | TRDV1 | TGTGCTCTTGGGGAACCTCCACTCCGGCCCCAGTACTGGGGGATACGCTTGGGAGCCGATAAACTCATCTTT | CALGEPPLRPQYWGIRLGADKLIF
- | TRDJ1 | medium-sized | TRDV1 | TGTGCTCTTGGGGGGCACTTCCTCTGGGTCAGTCAAGCCGATAAACTCATCTTT | CALGGHFLWVSQADKLIF
TRDD3 | TRDJ1 | medium-sized | TRDV2 | TGTGCCTGTGATCCAGTACTGGGGGACCCTCCTTTGTACACCGATAAACTCATCTTT | CACDPVLGDPPLYTDKLIF
TRDD3 | TRDJ2 | large | TRDV1 | TGTGCTCTTGGGGAATTGGGTCCTTCCTACGACAACGTACTGGGGGATACTTTCTCTTTGACAGCACAACTCTTCTTT | CALGELGPSYDNVLGDTFSLTAQLFF
- | TRDJ1 | hyperexpanded | TRDV3 | TGTGCCTTTCGACCCACCTTTACCTACTTATGGTACACCGATAAACTCATCTTT | CAFRPTFTYLWYTDKLIF
TRDD3 | TRDJ1 | hyperexpanded | TRDV2 | TGTGCCTGTGACGCCGTACTGGGGGATACGCAAGGGCCCGATAAACTCATCTTT | CACDAVLGDTQGPDKLIF
TRDD3 | TRDJ1 | - | TRDV1 | TGTGCTCTTGGGGGAGGCTCCCTTTTCGCAACTGGGGGGCGAGGGGGCACCGATAAACTCATCTTT | CALGGGSLFATGGRGGTDKLIF
TRDD3 | TRDJ3 | large | TRDV2 | TGTGCCTGTGACACCATACTGGGGGACCCCAGCTCCTGGGACACCCGACAGATGTTTTTC | CACDTILGDPSSWDTRQMFF
TRDD3 | TRDJ1 | large | TRDV2 | TGTGCCTGTGACACTGTACTGGGGGGCCGAACCGTTGACGATAAACTCATCTTT | CACDTVLGGRTVDDKLIF
TRDD3 | TRDJ1 | medium-sized | TRDV2 | TGTGCCTGTGACATCCTAACTGGGGGACAATTCACCGATAAACTCATCTTT | CACDILTGGQFTDKLIF
TRDD3 | TRDJ1 | few | TRDV1 | TGCGCTCTTGGGGAACTCCTTGCTCGGGGGGATACGGGCGATAAACTCATCTTT | CALGELLARGDTGDKLIF
TRDD3 | TRDJ1 | medium-sized | TRDV2 | TGTGCCTGTGACAGCCTCACTGGGGGACCGTACACCGATAAACTCATCTTT | CACDSLTGGPYTDKLIF